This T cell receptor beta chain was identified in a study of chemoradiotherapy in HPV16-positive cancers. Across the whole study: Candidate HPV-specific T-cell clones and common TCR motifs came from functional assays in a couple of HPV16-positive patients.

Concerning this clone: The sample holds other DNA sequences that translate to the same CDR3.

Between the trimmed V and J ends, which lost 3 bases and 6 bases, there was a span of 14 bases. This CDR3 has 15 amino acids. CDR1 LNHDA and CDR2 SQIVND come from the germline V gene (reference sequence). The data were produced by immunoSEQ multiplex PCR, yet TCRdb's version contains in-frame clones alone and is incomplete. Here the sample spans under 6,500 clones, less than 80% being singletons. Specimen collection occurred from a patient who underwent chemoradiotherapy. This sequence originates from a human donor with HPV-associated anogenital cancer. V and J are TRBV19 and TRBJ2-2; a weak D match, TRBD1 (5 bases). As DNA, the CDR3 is TGTGCCAGTAGTATTAAGGGCAGGGCACCCGGGGAGCTGTTTTTT. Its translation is CASSIKGRAPGELFF. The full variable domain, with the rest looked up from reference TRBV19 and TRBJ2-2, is DGGITQSPKYLFRKEGQNVTLSCEQNLNHDAMYWYRQDPGQGLRLIYYSQIVNDFQKGDIAEGYSVSREKKESFPLTVTSAQKNPTAFYLCASSIKGRAPGELFFGEGSRLTVL.